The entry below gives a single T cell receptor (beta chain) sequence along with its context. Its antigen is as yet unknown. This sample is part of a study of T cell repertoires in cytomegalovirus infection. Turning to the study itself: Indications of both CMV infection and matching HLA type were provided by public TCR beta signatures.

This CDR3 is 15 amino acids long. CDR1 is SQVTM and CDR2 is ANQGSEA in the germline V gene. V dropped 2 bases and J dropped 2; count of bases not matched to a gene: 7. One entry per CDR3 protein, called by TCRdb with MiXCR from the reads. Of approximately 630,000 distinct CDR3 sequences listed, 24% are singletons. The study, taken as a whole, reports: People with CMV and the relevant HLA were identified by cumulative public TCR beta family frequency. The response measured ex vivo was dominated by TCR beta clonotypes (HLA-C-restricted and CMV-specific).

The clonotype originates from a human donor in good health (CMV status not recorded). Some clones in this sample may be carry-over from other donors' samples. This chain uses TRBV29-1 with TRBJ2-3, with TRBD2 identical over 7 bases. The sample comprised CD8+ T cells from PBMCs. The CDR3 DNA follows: TGCAGCGTTGAATTACGGGGGGAATTCACAGATACGCAGTATTTT. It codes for CSVELRGEFTDTQYF.